This TCR beta chain is drawn from a study of blood T cell repertoires in COVID-19. Germline CDR1 and CDR2: MGHRA and YSYEKL. CDR3 length equals 15 residues. Trimming took off 1 base at V and 4 bases at J, with 14 bases between the two ends. Repertoires were generated with immunoSEQ multiplex PCR, while TCRdb's copy carries only in-frame clones and drops some. The sample holds some 310,000 clones, under 90% seen once. V gene TRBV4-1 combines with J gene TRBJ2-7; perhaps TRBD1 as D (5 bases). The specimen sequenced was PBMCs or T cells enriched from blood (not recorded which). The clonotype originates from a woman in her twenties or thirties who had recovered from COVID-19. As DNA, the CDR3 is TGCGCCAGCAGCCAAGTAGGTGGGGCGCGGTACGAGCAGTACTTC. Protein sequence: CASSQVGGARYEQYF.